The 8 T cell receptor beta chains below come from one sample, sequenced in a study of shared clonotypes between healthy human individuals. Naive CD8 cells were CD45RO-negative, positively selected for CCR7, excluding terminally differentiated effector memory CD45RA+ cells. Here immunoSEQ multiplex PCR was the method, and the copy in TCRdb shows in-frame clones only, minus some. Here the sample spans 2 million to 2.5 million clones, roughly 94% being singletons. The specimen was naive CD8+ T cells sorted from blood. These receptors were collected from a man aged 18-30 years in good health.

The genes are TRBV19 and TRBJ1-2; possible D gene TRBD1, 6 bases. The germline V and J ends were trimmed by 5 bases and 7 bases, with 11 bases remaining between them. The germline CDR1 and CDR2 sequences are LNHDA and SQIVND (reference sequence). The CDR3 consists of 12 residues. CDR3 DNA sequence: TGTGCCAGTAGTCCCGGGACAATTGGCTACACCTTC. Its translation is CASSPGTIGYTF.

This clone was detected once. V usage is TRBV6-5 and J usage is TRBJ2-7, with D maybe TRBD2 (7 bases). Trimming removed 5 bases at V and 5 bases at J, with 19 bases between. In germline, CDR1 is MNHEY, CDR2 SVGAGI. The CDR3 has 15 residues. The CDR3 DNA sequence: TGTGCCAGCAGTGGCGGGAGCGGTCCAGGGGACGAGCAGTACTTC. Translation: CASSGGSGPGDEQYF.

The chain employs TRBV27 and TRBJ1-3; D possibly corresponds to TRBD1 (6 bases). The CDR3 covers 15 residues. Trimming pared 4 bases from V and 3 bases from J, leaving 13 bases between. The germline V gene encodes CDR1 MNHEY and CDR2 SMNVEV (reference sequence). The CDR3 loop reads CASSWTDLCGNTIYF. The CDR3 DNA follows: TGTGCCAGCAGTTGGACAGACCTCTGTGGAAACACCATATATTTT.

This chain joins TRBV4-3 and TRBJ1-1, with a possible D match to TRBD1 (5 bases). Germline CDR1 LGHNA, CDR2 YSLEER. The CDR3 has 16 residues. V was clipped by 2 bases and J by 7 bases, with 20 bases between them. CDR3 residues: CASSQTFGGEQHEAFF. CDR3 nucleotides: TGCGCCAGCAGCCAAACATTCGGAGGGGAGCAGCATGAAGCTTTCTTT.

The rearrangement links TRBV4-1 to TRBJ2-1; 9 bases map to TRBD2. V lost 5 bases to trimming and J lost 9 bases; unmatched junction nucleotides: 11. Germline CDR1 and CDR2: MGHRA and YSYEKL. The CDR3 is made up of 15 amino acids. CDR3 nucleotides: TGCGCCAGCAGCGCGTTTGCGGGGGGGAGTAGTGAGCAGTTCTTC. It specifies CASSAFAGGSSEQFF.

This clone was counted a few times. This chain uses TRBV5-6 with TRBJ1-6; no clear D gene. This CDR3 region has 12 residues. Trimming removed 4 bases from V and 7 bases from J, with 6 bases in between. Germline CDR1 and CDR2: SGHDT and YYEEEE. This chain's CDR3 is CASSQANSPLHF. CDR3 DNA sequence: TGTGCCAGCAGCCAGGCCAATTCACCCCTCCACTTT.

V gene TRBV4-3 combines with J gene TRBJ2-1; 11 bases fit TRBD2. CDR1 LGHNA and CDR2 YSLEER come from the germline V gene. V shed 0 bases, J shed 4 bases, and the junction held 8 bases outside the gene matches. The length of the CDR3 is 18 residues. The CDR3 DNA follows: TGCGCCAGCAGCCAAGATCCGGGACTAGCGGTAGGGTACAATGAGCAGTTCTTC. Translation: CASSQDPGLAVGYNEQFF.

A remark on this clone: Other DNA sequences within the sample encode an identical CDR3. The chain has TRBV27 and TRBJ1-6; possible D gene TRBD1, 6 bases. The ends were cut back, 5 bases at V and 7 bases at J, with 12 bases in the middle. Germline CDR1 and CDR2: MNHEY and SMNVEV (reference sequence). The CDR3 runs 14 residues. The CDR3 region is CASSPTGSNSPLHF. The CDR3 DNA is TGTGCCAGCAGTCCAACAGGGTCGAATTCACCCCTCCACTTT.